This TCR beta chain appears in the sequencing data of a study of shared clonotypes between healthy human individuals. Overall study: Sampling drew on donors who were a couple of women and a few men aged 18 to 49.

Some clones are missing from TCRdb's copy, which holds only in-frame ones; the method was immunoSEQ multiplex PCR. Of approximately 510,000 clones listed, approximately 79% were seen once; the top ten hold 10% to 15%. Germline CDR1 is WSHSY and CDR2 is SAAADI. CDR3 length: 16 residues. After removal of 0 bases from V and 1 base from J, the junction contained 5 bases not matched to a gene. The receptor comes from a middle-aged woman in good health. Some clones in this sample may be carry-over from other donors' samples. The material sequenced was PBMCs. V is TRBV10-2 and J is TRBJ1-1, with 7 bases lining up with TRBD1. In nucleotides, the CDR3 is TGCGCCAGCAGTGAGTCGATTAGGGGGCGGAACACTGAAGCTTTCTTT. Translating gives CASSESIRGRNTEAFF.